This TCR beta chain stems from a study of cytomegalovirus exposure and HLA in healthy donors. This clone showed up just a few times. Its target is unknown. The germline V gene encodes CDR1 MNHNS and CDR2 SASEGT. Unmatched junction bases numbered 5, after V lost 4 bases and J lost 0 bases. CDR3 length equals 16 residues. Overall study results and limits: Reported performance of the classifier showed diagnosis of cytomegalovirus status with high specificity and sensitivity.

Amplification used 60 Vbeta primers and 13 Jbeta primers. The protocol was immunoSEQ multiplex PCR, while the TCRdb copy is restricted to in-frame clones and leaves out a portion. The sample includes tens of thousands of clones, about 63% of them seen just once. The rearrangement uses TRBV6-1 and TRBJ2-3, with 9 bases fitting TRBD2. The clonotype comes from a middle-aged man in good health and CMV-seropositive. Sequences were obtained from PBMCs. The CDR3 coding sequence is TGTGCCAGCAGTGGAGGACTAGCGCTTAGCACAGATACGCAGTATTTT. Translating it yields CASSGGLALSTDTQYF.